The rows below give T cell receptor beta chains drawn from one sample of a study of blood T cells in healthy people across ages. TCRdb analysed the 5' RACE reads with MiXCR anew, one entry per CDR3 protein. The sample shows 800,000 or so distinct CDR3 sequences, roughly 25% of them seen only once. These records were also assigned to another study, of T cells of mothers and their children.

Material: blood. The receptors shown here come from a boy aged 5-17 years in good health. Each CDR3 is given with its conserved first and last residue.

v_call cdr3_aa
TRBV12-3/TRBV12-4 CASSLSGQGRVVAAHDTQYF
TRBV4-1 CASSQDQTLSAEAFF
TRBV20-1 CSASYPDESYGHTF
TRBV4-3 CASSQVGTPNEKLFF
TRBV7-2 CASSLQGSPGANVLTF
TRBV11-2 CASSSDGSSYEQYF
TRBV15 CATSTTGRGVYEQYF
TRBV20-1 CSAPLAGGTDTQYF
TRBV7-9 CASSPTSGGGPYNEQFF
TRBV11-2 CASSGDRSYEQYF
TRBV4-2 CASSQVPDRETQYF
TRBV9 CASSVSGGKNSPLHF
TRBV7-2 CASSLRRLEYSNQPQHF
TRBV6-6 CASSYSLEGLETQYF
TRBV6-5 CASSYSASGYNEQFF
TRBV7-9 CASIDSISYNEQFF
TRBV7-7 CASSPRGGNQETQYF